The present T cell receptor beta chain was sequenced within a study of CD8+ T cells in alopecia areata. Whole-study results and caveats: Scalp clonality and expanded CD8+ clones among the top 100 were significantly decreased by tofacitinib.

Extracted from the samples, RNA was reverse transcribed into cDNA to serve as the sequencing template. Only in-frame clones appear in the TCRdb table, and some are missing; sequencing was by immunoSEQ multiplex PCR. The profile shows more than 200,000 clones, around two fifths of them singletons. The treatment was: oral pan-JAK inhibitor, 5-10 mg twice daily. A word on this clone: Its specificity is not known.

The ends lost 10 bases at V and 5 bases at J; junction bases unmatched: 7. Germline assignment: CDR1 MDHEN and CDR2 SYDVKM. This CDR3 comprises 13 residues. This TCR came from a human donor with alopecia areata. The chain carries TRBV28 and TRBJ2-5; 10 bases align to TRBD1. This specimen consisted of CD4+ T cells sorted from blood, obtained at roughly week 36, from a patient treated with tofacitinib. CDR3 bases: TGTGCCACCCGACAGGGGGCGAGGGAGACCCAGTACTTC. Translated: CATRQGARETQYF.